These 16 T cell receptor beta chains originate from one sample sequenced in a study of OX40 agonist ivuxolimab in advanced cancers. Repertoires were generated with immunoSEQ multiplex PCR, while TCRdb's copy carries only in-frame clones and drops some. The sample records 100,000 or so clones, approximately 95% being singletons. The sequenced sample was CD4+ or CD8+ T cells sorted from blood, obtained in a trial of the OX40 agonist ivuxolimab. The receptors originated from an adult with an advanced solid tumor such as melanoma, head and neck, liver or kidney cancer.

The chain joins TRBV4-3 to TRBJ2-7; D may be TRBD2 (6 bases). The germline V and J ends were trimmed by 1 base and 0 bases, with 13 bases remaining between them. This CDR3 spans 16 amino acids. Germline-derived CDR1 and CDR2 are LGHNA and YSLEER. The CDR3 DNA sequence: TGCGCCAGCAGCCAAGTGGCCCTAGCGAACTCCTACGAGCAGTACTTC. It yields the protein CASSQVALANSYEQYF.

This chain links TRBV5-4 with TRBJ2-3; 11 nucleotides line up with TRBD2. Germline CDR1 and CDR2: SGHNT and YYREEE (reference sequence). The V and J ends lost 4 bases and 2 bases, in that order; junction bases with no gene match: 6. CDR3 length equals 16 residues. The CDR3 is CASSPLLAGDTDTQYF. The CDR3 coding sequence is TGTGCCAGCAGCCCTTTACTAGCGGGAGACACAGATACGCAGTATTTT. Based on the CDR3 plus reference TRBV5-4 and TRBJ2-3, the full variable domain is ETGVTQSPTHLIKTRGQQVTLRCSSQSGHNTVSWYQQALGQGPQFIFQYYREEENGRGNFPPRFSGLQFPNYSSELNVNALELDDSALYLCASSPLLAGDTDTQYFGPGTRLTVL.

The chain is built from TRBV15 and TRBJ2-5; D unresolved. Looked up from germline, CDR1 is LNHNV and CDR2 is YYDKDF (reference sequence). V dropped 1 base and J dropped 1 base, with 7 bases sitting between them. The CDR3 is made up of 14 amino acids. CDR3 DNA sequence: TGTGCCACCAGCAGAGTGACGGGCCAAGAGACCCAGTACTTC. This codes for CATSRVTGQETQYF.

This chain links TRBV19 with TRBJ2-2; D ambiguous. This CDR3 spans 15 amino acids. CDR1 is LNHDA and CDR2 is SQIVND in the germline V gene (reference sequence). V lost 5 bases, J lost 0 bases, and 10 bases lay in between. The CDR3 reads CASSPASANTGELFF. The CDR3 nucleotides are TGTGCCAGTAGTCCGGCCAGTGCGAACACCGGGGAGCTGTTTTTT.

The chain couples TRBV6-5 to TRBJ1-1; D uncertain. Trimming shortened V by 2 bases and J by 0 bases, and 13 bases separated the two germline ends. Germline CDR1 reads MNHEY; CDR2 reads SVGAGI. The CDR3 loop spans 16 amino acids. The CDR3 coding sequence is TGTGCCAGCAGTTACGGCCAAGCCGCCTTGAACACTGAAGCTTTCTTT. Translation: CASSYGQAALNTEAFF.

V gene TRBV13 combines with J gene TRBJ2-7, with D unresolved. V shed 1 base and J shed 2 bases, with 9 bases lying between them. This CDR3 has 14 amino acids. Germline V gene data show CDR1 as PRHDT and CDR2 as FYEKMQ (reference sequence). The DNA for the CDR3 is TGTGCCAGCAGCTTAGTAGGGTCTACCTACGAGCAGTACTTC. Translation: CASSLVGSTYEQYF.

The V and J genes are TRBV7-9 and TRBJ1-4; D uncertain. The CDR3 has 15 residues. V gave up 2 bases and J gave up 0 bases, with 7 bases separating them. Germline CDR1 and CDR2: SEHNR and FQNEAQ (reference sequence). DNA for the CDR3: TGTGCCAGCAGCTTACCGGCGTCAACTAATGAAAAACTGTTTTTT. Translation: CASSLPASTNEKLFF. Variable domain in full (rest from reference TRBV7-9 and TRBJ1-4): DTGVSQNPRHKITKRGQNVTFRCDPISEHNRLYWYRQTLGQGPEFLTYFQNEAQLEKSRLLSDRFSAERPKGSFSTLEIQRTEQGDSAMYLCASSLPASTNEKLFFGSGTQLSVL.

The chain carries TRBV7-2 and TRBJ2-7, with D tentatively TRBD2 (5 bases). In germline, CDR1 is SGHTA, CDR2 FQGNSA. Deletions cut 0 bases from V and 0 bases from J, with 9 bases between. This CDR3 spans 15 amino acids. For the CDR3, the DNA is TGTGCCAGCAGCTTAGCAACGCGGGCCTCCTACGAGCAGTACTTC. Protein sequence: CASSLATRASYEQYF.

This chain uses TRBV6-5 with TRBJ2-7, with 10 positions matching TRBD2. CDR3 length: 14 residues. Germline V CDR1 and CDR2: MNHEY, SVGAGI. Unmatched junction bases numbered 9, after V lost 10 bases and J lost 3 bases. CDR3 protein: CAIGVTSGDYEQYF. The CDR3 DNA reads TGTGCCATCGGGGTTACTAGCGGGGACTACGAGCAGTACTTC.

The chain employs TRBV6-5 and TRBJ2-1; TRBD2 is a possible D gene (5 bases). V lost 2 bases to trimming and J lost 7 bases, with 9 bases between them. This CDR3 contains 13 residues. Germline CDR1 reads MNHEY; CDR2 reads SVGAGI. Here the CDR3 reads CASSYPGMNEQFF. The CDR3 bases are TGTGCCAGCAGTTACCCGGGAATGAATGAGCAGTTCTTC.

The chain has TRBV7-9 and TRBJ2-7, with D possibly being TRBD2 (5 bases). The CDR3 is made up of 15 amino acids. Trimming took 0 bases from V and 6 from J, leaving 15 bases between them. The germline CDR1 and CDR2 sequences are SEHNR and FQNEAQ (reference sequence). This CDR3 is CASSLALTPRVEQYF. The DNA of the CDR3 is TGTGCCAGCAGCTTAGCTCTTACACCGCGGGTCGAGCAGTACTTC.

J is TRBJ2-3 and V is TRBV18, with 9 bases lining up with TRBD2. V lost 6 bases to trimming and J lost 3 bases; unmatched junction nucleotides: 13. There are 17 residues in the CDR3. CDR1 and CDR2 from the germline V gene are KGHSH and LQKENI. The CDR3: CASSGRSSGVLTDTQYF. For the CDR3, the DNA is TGTGCCAGCTCGGGCCGCTCTAGCGGGGTATTAACAGATACGCAGTATTTT.

This clone has a single count. The rearrangement joins TRBV4-3 to TRBJ2-7; 8 positions agree with TRBD1. Germline assignment: CDR1 LGHNA and CDR2 YSLEER. The CDR3 has 15 amino acids. V gave up 3 bases and J gave up 4 bases; unmatched junction bases: 8. CDR3 nucleotides: TGCGCCAGCAGCCAGGCCGGACAGGGTGATTACGAGCAGTACTTC. Amino acids: CASSQAGQGDYEQYF.

The rearrangement uses TRBV19 and TRBJ1-2, with D tentatively TRBD1 (5 bases). CDR1 and CDR2 from the germline V gene are LNHDA and SQIVND (reference sequence). V gave up 3 bases and J gave up 0 bases, with 8 bases separating them. The CDR3 spans 14 residues. This CDR3 reads CASSIGGANYGYTF. The CDR3, as DNA: TGTGCCAGTAGTATCGGGGGAGCTAACTATGGCTACACCTTC.

The chain couples TRBV6-5 to TRBJ2-7, with 7 nucleotides matching TRBD1. Trimming at V came to 4 bases and at J to 5 bases, leaving 2 bases not matched to a gene. CDR1 is MNHEY, CDR2 SVGAGI, per germline. The CDR3 extends over 12 amino acids. CDR3 nucleotides: TGTGCCAGCAGTTTTGGACAGGACGAGCAGTACTTC. Amino acid sequence: CASSFGQDEQYF.

V and J are TRBV29-1 and TRBJ2-7; D possibly corresponds to TRBD1 (5 bases). V dropped 0 bases and J dropped 4 bases, with 16 bases sitting between them. The CDR3 contains 15 residues. CDR1 SQVTM and CDR2 ANQGSEA come from the germline V gene. The CDR3 bases are TGCAGCGTTGAAGAGGGTGCAGGGCCTAGGTACGAGCAGTACTTC. Amino acid sequence: CSVEEGAGPRYEQYF.